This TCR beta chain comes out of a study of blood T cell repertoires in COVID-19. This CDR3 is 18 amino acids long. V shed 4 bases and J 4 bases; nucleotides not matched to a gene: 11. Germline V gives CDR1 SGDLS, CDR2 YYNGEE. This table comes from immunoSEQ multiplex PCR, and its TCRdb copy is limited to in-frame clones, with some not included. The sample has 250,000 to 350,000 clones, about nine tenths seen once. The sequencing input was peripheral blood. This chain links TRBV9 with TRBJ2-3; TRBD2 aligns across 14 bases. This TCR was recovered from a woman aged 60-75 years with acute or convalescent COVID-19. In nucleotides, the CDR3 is TGTGCCAGCAGCATCCAAGGGGTGACTAGCGGGGGGGCAGATACGCAGTATTTT. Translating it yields CASSIQGVTSGGADTQYF.